This TCR beta chain was obtained from a study of cytomegalovirus exposure and HLA in healthy donors. PCR used 60 Vbeta primers and 13 Jbeta primers. Profiled with immunoSEQ multiplex PCR; TCRdb holds only in-frame clones, not every one. The table has 100,000 to 150,000 clones, 65% to 80% seen once. Germline V CDR1 and CDR2: SGHAT, FQNNGV. The CDR3 is made up of 17 amino acids. J lost 5 bases, V lost 3 bases, and 13 bases had no gene match. The source material was PBMCs. The clonotype comes from a man younger than 35 in good health and CMV-seropositive. The rearrangement uses TRBV11-2 and TRBJ2-1, with 7 bases aligning to TRBD2. The CDR3 loop is CASSFRDYQVINNEQFF. For the CDR3, the DNA is TGTGCCAGCAGCTTCCGGGACTACCAAGTTATTAACAATGAGCAGTTCTTC.